The 9 T cell receptor beta chains listed next were all sequenced from one sample in a study of CD8+CD57+ T cells in acquired aplastic anemia. Profiling of TCR beta VDJ combinations and CDR3 sequences used genomic DNA as template. TCRdb analysed the reads with MiXCR anew, one entry per CDR3 protein. The data hold about 190,000 distinct CDR3 sequences, with approximately 50% observed a single time. The specimen was sorted CD4+, CD8+, or CD8+CD57+ T cells (not recorded which) from PBMCs. These receptor sequences come from a human donor in good health, serving as a control.

V is TRBV10-3 and J is TRBJ2-1; 7 bases line up with TRBD2. V lost 7 bases, J lost 10 bases, and 4 bases stayed unmatched. Germline-derived CDR1 and CDR2 are ENHRY and SYGVKD. This CDR3 has 11 residues. This CDR3 is CAIKSGVEQFF. CDR3 sequence (DNA): TGTGCCATCAAGAGCGGGGTGGAGCAGTTCTTC.

The rearrangement uses TRBV9 and TRBJ2-1; possibly TRBD1 for D (6 bases). Germline CDR1 is SGDLS and CDR2 is YYNGEE. This CDR3 is 14 amino acids long. The V and J ends lost 3 bases and 10 bases respectively, with 17 bases between them. This CDR3 is CASSARDRNGEQFF. DNA for the CDR3: TGTGCCAGCAGCGCCCGTGACAGGAATGGCGAGCAGTTCTTC. Looking up the rest from reference TRBV9 and TRBJ2-1 gives the full variable domain: DSGVTQTPKHLITATGQRVTLRCSPRSGDLSVYWYQQSLDQGLQFLIQYYNGEERAKGNILERFSAQQFPDLHSELNLSSLELGDSALYFCASSARDRNGEQFFGPGTRLTVL.

This clonotype has at least ten counts. This chain uses TRBV2 with TRBJ2-1; 10 bases agree with TRBD2. Germline CDR1 reads SNHLY; CDR2 reads FYNNEI. J lost 0 bases, V lost 5 bases, and 4 bases had no gene match. This CDR3 region has 16 residues. CDR3 sequence reads: CASSPLAGGSYNEQFF. As DNA, the CDR3 is TGTGCCAGCAGTCCCTTAGCGGGGGGCTCCTACAATGAGCAGTTCTTC.

This chain uses TRBV18 with TRBJ2-7; a weak D match, TRBD2 (6 bases). Trimming took 2 bases from V and 4 from J, leaving 15 bases between them. Germline-derived CDR1 and CDR2 are KGHSH and LQKENI. The CDR3 consists of 15 residues. CDR3 protein: CASSPAGRIGYEQYF. CDR3 in DNA: TGTGCCAGCTCACCAGCGGGACGGATTGGGTACGAGCAGTACTTC. Looking up the rest from reference TRBV18 and TRBJ2-7 gives the full variable domain: NAGVMQNPRHLVRRRGQEARLRCSPMKGHSHVYWYRQLPEEGLKFMVYLQKENIIDESGMPKERFSAEFPKEGPSILRIQQVVRGDSAAYFCASSPAGRIGYEQYFGPGTRLTVT.

This clonotype was found many times. V gene TRBV5-8 combines with J gene TRBJ2-7, with 10 bases aligning to TRBD1. Germline V gene sequence: CDR1 SGHTS, CDR2 YDEGEE. The ends lost 4 bases at V and 3 bases at J; junction bases unmatched: 10. This CDR3 region has 16 residues. The CDR3 DNA reads TGTGCCAGCAGCGGAGTCCCCGGGACAGGGGTCTACGAGCAGTACTTC. It translates to CASSGVPGTGVYEQYF.

This clonotype was found a few times. The J gene is TRBJ1-2, the V gene TRBV15; D remains unclear. Trimming took 0 bases from V and 0 from J, leaving 11 bases between them. From germline, CDR1 is LNHNV and CDR2 YYDKDF (reference sequence). The CDR3 length is 16 residues. CDR3 DNA: TGTGCCACCAGCAGAGATTCGGTCTCCGCTAACTATGGCTACACCTTC. Its translation: CATSRDSVSANYGYTF.

With regard to this clonotype: A read error may produce the germline difference seen at one junction end. The rearrangement links TRBV10-3 to TRBJ1-6, with 10 bases aligning to TRBD1. Germline CDR1 and CDR2: ENHRY and SYGVKD. The CDR3 totals 17 residues. CDR3 DNA sequence: TGTGCCAGCAGTGATAATGAACCGGGACAGGGGAATTCACCCCTCCACTTT. Its translation: CASSDNEPGQGNSPLHF.

This chain connects TRBV4-1 to TRBJ1-2; the D is unclear. The CDR3 is made up of 18 amino acids. Germline V CDR1 and CDR2: MGHRA, YSYEKL. Trimming took 4 bases from V and 0 from J, leaving 21 bases between them. The CDR3 loop reads CASSPPLMLVVANYGYTF. CDR3 coding DNA: TGCGCCAGCAGCCCCCCCCTGATGTTGGTAGTAGCTAACTATGGCTACACCTTC.

This clonotype has just a few counts. The rearrangement joins TRBV11-3 to TRBJ2-7; D is unresolved. This CDR3 is built from 15 residues. The V gene lost 5 bases and the J gene lost 0 bases, with 14 bases spanning the gap. Per the germline V gene, CDR1 is SGHNT and CDR2 is YENEEA. The CDR3 region has the DNA TGTGCCAGCAGCCCTGGCGTGTTCGGCTCCTACGAGCAGTACGTC. Its protein is CASSPGVFGSYEQYV.